This section outlines one T cell receptor beta chain sequence together with its context. Antigen unknown. Sequencing used immunoSEQ multiplex PCR; TCRdb keeps in-frame clones, though not all of them. The sample lists a few hundred thousand clones, more than 75% occurring once. These data belong to a study of Ad26.COV2.S vaccination and SARS-CoV-2 variants. Across the whole study: Participants got Ad26.COV2.S intramuscularly, once or twice 56 days apart.

Trimming took off 3 bases at V and 5 bases at J, with 8 bases between the two ends. The CDR3 extends over 12 amino acids. From germline, CDR1 is DFQATT and CDR2 SNEGSKA (reference sequence). Study-level results: Vaccinated and placebo-treated recipients had similar non-spike TCR breadth. Vaccine recipients had higher spike-specific TCR breadth than placebo recipients.

Treatment denoted: some 20 received Ad26.COV2.S at low or high dose, single or two shots; about 5 received placebo; per-sample allocation not given. On day 63 after the first injection, vaccine and placebo recipients gave samples. Whoever gave the sample was an adult aged 18-55 years in Boston. The source was peripheral blood, collected in a trial of Ad26.COV2.S vaccine versus placebo. The rearrangement joins TRBV20-1 to TRBJ1-5; D remains unclear. The receptor comes from a person aged 18-65 years who received the Ad26.COV2.S COVID-19 vaccine or a placebo. CDR3 sequence: CSASREDQPQHF. The DNA for the CDR3 is TGCAGTGCTAGTCGTGAGGATCAGCCCCAGCATTTT.